This TCR beta chain was retrieved from a study of vaccination and CD4 T cells after COVID-19 (dated 2022 in TCRdb). Regarding the complete study: SARS-CoV-2 positivity had been established in the convalescent patients by nasal swab PCR, and mild disease was recorded in nine or ten of these patients and severe disease in one. The convalescent cohort included six males and four females, with two Hispanic individuals, seven Caucasians, two Asians and one multiracial person. Two doses of either the Pfizer-BioNTech BNT162b2 vaccine (n=8) or the Moderna mRNA-1273 vaccine (n=2) were administered to participants. Post-COVID blood samples from convalescent patients were collected a median of roughly 100 days after diagnosis, with a range of roughly 35 to 161 days. Post-vaccine blood samples were obtained a median of around 74 days after the second vaccine dose, with a range of roughly 12 to 250 days. For stimulating the cultures, overlapping spike peptide pools were used, derived from SARS-CoV-2 as well as from the common cold coronaviruses HCoV-NL63, HCoV-OC43 and HCoV-229E. In control cultures, a CEFX viral epitope pool was used as positive control, an HIV-1 Nef peptide pool was used as negative control, or no peptide was added. In nine to eleven COVID-19 convalescent patients and several infection-naive healthy vaccine recipients, researchers compared the spike-specific CD4+ TCR repertoire from before mRNA vaccination with the repertoire from after.

V is reduced by 5 bases and J by 7 bases, leaving a spacing of 12 bases between them. The CDR3 starts with the cysteine, ends with the phenylalanine, and has 13 residues. This entry keeps only the CDR3 DNA: 39 bases, framed from base 1. For CDR1 and CDR2, the germline V gene lists SGHNT and YENEEA. On this clonotype itself: Its antigen has not been determined. Per-base quality was not reported, and no clone a single base away is much larger than it.

This specimen's treatment or condition label, per the study, means: 10-day PBMC culture with coronavirus spike peptide pools or control peptides (ViraFEST assay). The ViraFEST assay, used in the study, expanded antigen-specific T cells with peptide pools and then identified the expanded clonotypes through TCR sequencing. The convalescent patients' positive SARS-CoV-2 PCR tests fell between March and December 2020, which was before the Alpha, Beta and Delta variants emerged in the United States. Each well held 2 million to 2.5 million PBMCs cultured with around 10 ug/ml peptide pools in IMDM containing around 5% human AB serum and roughly 9 IU/ml IL-2. On days 3 and 7, half of the culture medium was replaced with fresh IL-2-containing medium. After approximately eleven days of culture, CD4+ T cells were isolated by negative selection with the EasySep CD4+ T cell isolation kit. Ficoll-Paque Plus gradient centrifugation was used to isolate PBMCs from whole blood, and the isolated PBMCs were then either used fresh or cryopreserved at -140C. Triplicate wells were generally used for each culture condition.

What the study reported, not specific to this receptor: An increase in the median number of SARS-CoV-2-reactive clonotypes from more than 20 after infection to some 40 after vaccination was observed, but the change was not found to be significant. Only a relatively small number of convalescent patients were included in the study, and early timepoints following natural infection were not analyzed. In convalescent patients, a median roughly 88% of post-vaccine SARS-CoV-2-reactive clones were detected only after vaccination, suggesting vaccine-specific priming. Of the vaccine-specific clones found in convalescent patients, nearly all (304 of 307) were mono-reactive for SARS-CoV-2 spike instead of being cross-reactive with common cold coronaviruses.

The library came from PCR. TCR sequencing of DNA from cultured CD4+ T cells used the Oncomine TCR Beta short-read assay at the Johns Hopkins FTIC core. Genomic DNA was extracted from the cultured CD4+ T cells with the QIAamp micro DNA kit. The Oncomine TCR Beta libraries from cultured CD4+ T cells were pooled using unique dual indexes and then sequenced on an Illumina iSeq 100. The authors' analysis ran thus. Non-productive sequences were removed, and CDR3s that did not start with C, did not end with F or W, or were shorter than 7 amino acids were discarded. The MANAFEST web application identified antigen-specific clonotypes by comparing peptide-stimulated wells against reference wells and other culture wells. An FDR below 0.05, an odds ratio above 5, and a productive frequency above 0.1% in at least two of three replicate wells were required for clones to be considered positive. Cross-reactive clonotypes were defined as significantly expanded in both SARS-CoV-2 spike wells and at least one common cold coronavirus spike condition. CDR3 homology was assessed with Levenshtein distances (stringdist) and unrooted phylogenetic trees (ape) in R version 3.6.1. TCRdb's own reprocessing of the public reads used fastp at Q25 and MiXCR and kept productive beta chains. Rows merge per CDR3 protein into single entries with the most common DNA and genes. The V and J calls here are based on TCRdb, not the publication. The sample table lists about 9,200 distinct CDR3 sequences, 40% to 45% of them with a count of one. The ten most abundant clones make up 34% of the sample.

The chain uses TRBV11-3 and TRBJ1-5, with TRBD1 perhaps the D gene, on 5 matching bases. The sequencing sample was made of CD4+ T cells from blood, cultured in vitro. The sequence came from a human donor who had recovered from COVID-19. CDR3 loop: CASSPGAAQPQHF. The sequenced DNA: TGTGCCAGCAGCCCCGGGGCGGCCCAGCCCCAGCATTTT.